What follows is one T cell receptor beta chain and its context. Its antigen is undetermined. This CDR3 is 13 amino acids long. Germline CDR1 and CDR2: SGHVS and FNYEAQ. V lost 5 bases and J lost 7, with 15 bases in between. The PCR employed 60 Vbeta primers together with 13 Jbeta primers. The repertoire was sequenced with immunoSEQ multiplex PCR; TCRdb's copy has only in-frame clones and lacks some. The sample contains 150,000 or so clones, around 78% of which appear only once. This sample was taken from a study of cytomegalovirus exposure and HLA in healthy donors. The wider study: An earlier analysis found under 130 million unique TCR beta sequences from around 180 million T cells. The Caucasian-associated ancestry cluster held roughly 78% of some 420 genotyped donors.

Study findings and constraints: Across donors, presence/absence analyses took sequencing depth to be roughly uniform.

Sequencing was carried out using PBMCs. The TCR sequence derives from a woman aged 40 to 50 in good health and CMV-seronegative. The J gene is TRBJ2-7, the V gene TRBV7-6; D might be TRBD2 (5 bases). This CDR3 reads CASSPSPTREQYF. In nucleotides, the CDR3 is TGTGCCAGCAGCCCCAGCCCCACTAGGGAGCAGTACTTC.